This TCR beta chain stems from a study of T cell changes during pregnancy in multiple sclerosis (dated by TCRdb to the late 2010s). For the study in its entirety: In women with multiple sclerosis, the researchers looked at how the T cell repertoire shifted as pregnancy progressed.

V lost 1 base and J lost 2 bases; the stretch between them is 3 bases long. The CDR3 sequence holds 12 residues, the cysteine and phenylalanine included. Only the CDR3 part of the read is kept: 36 bases, read in frame from the first base. CDR1 and CDR2 (SEHNR, FQNEAQ) derive from the germline V gene (reference sequence). Preparation of the library involved the immunoSEQ multiplex PCR assay. In its TCRdb copy, this immuneACCESS table keeps in-frame sequences only and misses some clones. Where compared with another copy, unresolved V genes explain less than half of these, and the others have no known cause. The sample includes approximately 130,000 clones, with about 96% observed a single time. The biggest ten clones account for over 0.35% of the sample. To note about this clone: Its antigen is currently not known. No base quality information exists; no much larger clone differs at one position.

The TCR originated in a female donor with multiple sclerosis, enrolled in a pregnancy study. The material was peripheral blood, obtained after pregnancy. Recombination joined TRBV7-9 with TRBJ2-7; there is no confident call for the D gene. The CDR3 amino acid sequence is: CASSLVTYEQYF. The sequenced DNA is TGTGCCAGCAGCTTAGTTACCTACGAGCAGTACTTC. When the CDR3 is completed using the reference TRBV7-9 and TRBJ2-7 genes on either side, the full variable domain is DTGVSQNPRHKITKRGQNVTFRCDPISEHNRLYWYRQTLGQGPEFLTYFQNEAQLEKSRLLSDRFSAERPKGSFSTLEIQRTEQGDSAMYLCASSLVTYEQYFGPGTRLTVT.